The source of this TCR beta chain is a study of blood T cell repertoires in COVID-19. In the study overall: The United States, Italy and Spain were the sources of the acute and convalescent COVID-19 samples. In each case, the material was cDNA or gDNA derived from T cells, B-cell-depleted T cells, or PBMCs.

The CDR3 spans 15 residues. Per the germline V gene, CDR1 is SGHTA and CDR2 is FQGNSA. Trimming took off 1 base at V and 4 bases at J, with 11 bases between the two ends. Original methodology: Amplification of reference gene primers was used by the study to estimate nucleated cell counts. Using immunoSEQ multiplex PCR, the repertoire was profiled, and TCRdb retains in-frame clones only, with some absent. From that table come the V and J calls and clone size; the DNA was used to work out D and trimming. The sample records 65,000 to 90,000 clones, about 93% being singletons. This TCR derives from a human donor in a cohort sampled during active COVID-19. The chain links TRBV7-2 to TRBJ2-1, with D possibly TRBD2 on 7 matching bases. Input material: peripheral blood. CDR3 DNA sequence: TGTGCCAGCAGCTTAGACGGGGGGCCTTACAATGAGCAGTTCTTC. Translated, it gives CASSLDGGPYNEQFF.